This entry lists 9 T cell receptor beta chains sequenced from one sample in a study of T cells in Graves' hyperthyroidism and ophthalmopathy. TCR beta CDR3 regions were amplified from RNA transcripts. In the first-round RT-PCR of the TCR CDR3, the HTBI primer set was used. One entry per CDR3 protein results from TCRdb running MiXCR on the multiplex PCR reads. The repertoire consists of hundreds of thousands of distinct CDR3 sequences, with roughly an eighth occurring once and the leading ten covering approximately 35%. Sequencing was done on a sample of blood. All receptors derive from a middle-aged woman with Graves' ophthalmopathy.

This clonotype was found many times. The chain's CDR3 is CATSRDQGAGGNSPLHF. In DNA, the CDR3 is TGTGCCACCAGCAGAGATCAAGGTGCAGGGGGAAATTCACCCCTCCACTTT. The chain carries TRBV15 and TRBJ1-6, with 7 bases identical to TRBD1. J was trimmed by 7 bases and V by 0 bases; bases with no gene match: 9. This CDR3 comprises 17 residues. Per the germline V gene, CDR1 is LNHNV and CDR2 is YYDKDF (reference sequence). Combining the CDR3 with reference TRBV15 and TRBJ1-6 gives the whole variable domain DAMVIQNPRYQVTQFGKPVTLSCSQTLNHNVMYWYQQKSSQAPKLLFHYYDKDFNNEADTPDNFQSRRPNTSFCFLDIRSPGLGDTAMYLCATSRDQGAGGNSPLHFGNGTRLTVT.

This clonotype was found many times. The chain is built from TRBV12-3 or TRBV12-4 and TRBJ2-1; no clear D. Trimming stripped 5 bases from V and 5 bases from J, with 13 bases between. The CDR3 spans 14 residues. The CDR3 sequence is CASSPSPHNNEQFF. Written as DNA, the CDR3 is TGTGCCAGCAGTCCGAGTCCACACAACAATGAGCAGTTCTTC.

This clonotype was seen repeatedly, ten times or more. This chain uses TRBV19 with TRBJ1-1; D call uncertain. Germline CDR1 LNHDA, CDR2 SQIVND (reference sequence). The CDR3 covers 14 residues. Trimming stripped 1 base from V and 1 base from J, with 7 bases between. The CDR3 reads CASSIVGKNTEAFF. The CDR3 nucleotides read TGTGCCAGTAGTATAGTCGGGAAGAACACTGAAGCTTTCTTT.

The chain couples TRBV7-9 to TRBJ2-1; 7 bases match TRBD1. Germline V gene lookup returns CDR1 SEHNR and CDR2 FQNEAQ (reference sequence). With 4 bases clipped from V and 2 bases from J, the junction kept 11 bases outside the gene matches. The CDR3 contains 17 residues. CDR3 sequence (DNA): TGTGCCAGCAGCTCCAACAGGGGCAGGGCCGCCTACAATGAGCAGTTCTTC. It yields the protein CASSSNRGRAAYNEQFF.

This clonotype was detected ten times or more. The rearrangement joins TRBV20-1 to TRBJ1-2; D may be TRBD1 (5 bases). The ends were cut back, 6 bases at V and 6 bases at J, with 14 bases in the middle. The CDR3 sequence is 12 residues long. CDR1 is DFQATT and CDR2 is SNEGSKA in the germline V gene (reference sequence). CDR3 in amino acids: CSAVWGENGYTF. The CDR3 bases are TGCAGTGCCGTATGGGGGGAGAATGGCTACACCTTC.

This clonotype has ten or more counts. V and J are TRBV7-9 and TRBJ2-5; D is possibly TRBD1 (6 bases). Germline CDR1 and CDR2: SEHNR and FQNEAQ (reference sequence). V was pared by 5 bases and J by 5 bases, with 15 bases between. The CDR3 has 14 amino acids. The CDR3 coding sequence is TGTGCCAGCAGCCCTCTCGACAGGACGGAGACCCAGTACTTC. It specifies CASSPLDRTETQYF.

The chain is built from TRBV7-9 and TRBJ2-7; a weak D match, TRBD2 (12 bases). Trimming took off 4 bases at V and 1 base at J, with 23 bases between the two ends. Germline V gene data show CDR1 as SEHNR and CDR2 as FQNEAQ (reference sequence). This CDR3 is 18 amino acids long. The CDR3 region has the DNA TGTGCCAGCAGCTCACGGGACAGGGGGACTAGCGGGTCCTACGAGCAGTACTTC. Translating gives CASSSRDRGTSGSYEQYF.

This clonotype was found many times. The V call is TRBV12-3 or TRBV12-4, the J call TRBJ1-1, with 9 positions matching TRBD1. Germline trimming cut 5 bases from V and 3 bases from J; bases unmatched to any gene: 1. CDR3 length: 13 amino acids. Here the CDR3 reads CASSGQGYTEAFF. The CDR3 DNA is TGTGCCAGCAGTGGACAGGGGTACACTGAAGCTTTCTTT.

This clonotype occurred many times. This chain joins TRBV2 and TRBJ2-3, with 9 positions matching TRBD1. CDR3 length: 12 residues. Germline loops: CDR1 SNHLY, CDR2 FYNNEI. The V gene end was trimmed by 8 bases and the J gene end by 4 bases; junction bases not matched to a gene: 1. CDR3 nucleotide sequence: TGTGCCAGCGGGACAGGGTCAGATACGCAGTATTTT. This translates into CASGTGSDTQYF.